Sequencing of this T cell receptor (beta chain) was carried out in a study of blood T cell repertoires in COVID-19. The wider study: Acute and convalescent COVID-19 specimens originated in the United States, Italy and Spain. Sample material is recorded as cDNA or gDNA derived from T cells, B-cell-depleted T cells, or PBMCs.

The CDR3 totals 13 residues. CDR1 is MDHEN, CDR2 SYDVKM, per germline. V was pared by 5 bases and J by 11 bases, with 9 bases of the junction left unmatched. Here immunoSEQ multiplex PCR was the method, and the copy in TCRdb shows in-frame clones only, minus some. Among tens of thousands of clones listed, roughly 80% were seen once. The specimen was peripheral blood. The chain recombines TRBV28 with TRBJ1-5; 7 positions match TRBD1. This sequence was found in a woman older than 75 with active or convalescent COVID-19. This CDR3 reads CASSLPGQQSQHF. The CDR3 DNA sequence: TGTGCCAGCAGTCTCCCGGGACAGCAATCCCAGCATTTT.